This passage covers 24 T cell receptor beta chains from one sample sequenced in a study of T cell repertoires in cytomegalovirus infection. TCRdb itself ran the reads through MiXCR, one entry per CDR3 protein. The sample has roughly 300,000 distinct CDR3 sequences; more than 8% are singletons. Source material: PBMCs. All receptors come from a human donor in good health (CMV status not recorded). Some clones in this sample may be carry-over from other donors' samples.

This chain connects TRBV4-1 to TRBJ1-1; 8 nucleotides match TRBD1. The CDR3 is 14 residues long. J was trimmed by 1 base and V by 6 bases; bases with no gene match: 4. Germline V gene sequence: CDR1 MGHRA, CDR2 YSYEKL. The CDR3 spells CASRQTGANTEAFF. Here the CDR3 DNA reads TGCGCCAGCAGACAGACAGGGGCGAACACTGAAGCTTTCTTT.

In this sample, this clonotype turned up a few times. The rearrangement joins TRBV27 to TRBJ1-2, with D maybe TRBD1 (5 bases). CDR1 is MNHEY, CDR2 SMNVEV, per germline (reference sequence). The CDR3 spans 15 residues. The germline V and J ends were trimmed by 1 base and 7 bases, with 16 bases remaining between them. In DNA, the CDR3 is TGTGCCAGCAGTTTATTCCGGGGCGCTTTGGGTGGCTACACCTTC. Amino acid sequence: CASSLFRGALGGYTF.

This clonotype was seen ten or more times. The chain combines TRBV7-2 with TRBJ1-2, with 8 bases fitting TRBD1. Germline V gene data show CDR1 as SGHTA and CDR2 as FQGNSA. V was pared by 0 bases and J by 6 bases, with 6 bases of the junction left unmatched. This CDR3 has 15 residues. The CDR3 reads CASSLAPDRANGYTF. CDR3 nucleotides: TGTGCCAGCAGCTTAGCCCCGGACAGGGCAAATGGCTACACCTTC.

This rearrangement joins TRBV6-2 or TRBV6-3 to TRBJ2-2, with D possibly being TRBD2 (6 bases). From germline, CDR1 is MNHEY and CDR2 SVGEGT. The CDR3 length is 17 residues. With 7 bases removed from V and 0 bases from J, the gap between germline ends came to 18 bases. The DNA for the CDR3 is TGTGCCAGCATTACGGCGTCGGGGGTCGCGAACACCGGGGAGCTGTTTTTT. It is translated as CASITASGVANTGELFF.

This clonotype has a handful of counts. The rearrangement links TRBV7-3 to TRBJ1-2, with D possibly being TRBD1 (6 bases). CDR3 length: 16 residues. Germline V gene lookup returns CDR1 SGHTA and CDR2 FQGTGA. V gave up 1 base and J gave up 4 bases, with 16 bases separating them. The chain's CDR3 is CASSLSAGGRGYGYTF. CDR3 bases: TGTGCCAGCAGCTTAAGTGCGGGGGGGCGGGGCTATGGCTACACCTTC.

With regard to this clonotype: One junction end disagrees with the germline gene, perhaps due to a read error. The CDR3 DNA is TGTGCCAGCAGCCCGACCGGGACAGGGGGCACTGATGCTTTCTTT. Its protein product is CASSPTGTGGTDAFF. The chain joins TRBV7-2 to TRBJ1-1; 12 positions match TRBD1. From germline, CDR1 is SGHTA and CDR2 FQGNSA. This CDR3 contains 15 residues. The full variable domain, rest sourced from reference TRBV7-2 and TRBJ1-1, is GAGVSQSPSNKVTEKGKDVELRCDPISGHTALYWYRQSLGQGLEFLIYFQGNSAPDKSGLPSDRFSAERTGGSVSTLTIQRTQQEDSAVYLCASSPTGTGGTDAFFGQGTRLTVV.

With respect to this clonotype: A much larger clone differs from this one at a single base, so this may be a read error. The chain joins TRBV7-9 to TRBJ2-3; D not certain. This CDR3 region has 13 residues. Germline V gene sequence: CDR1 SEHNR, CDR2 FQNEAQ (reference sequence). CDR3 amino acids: CACSSRVGDTQYF. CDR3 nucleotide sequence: TGTGCCTGCAGCTCCCGCGTCGGGGATACGCAGTATTTT.

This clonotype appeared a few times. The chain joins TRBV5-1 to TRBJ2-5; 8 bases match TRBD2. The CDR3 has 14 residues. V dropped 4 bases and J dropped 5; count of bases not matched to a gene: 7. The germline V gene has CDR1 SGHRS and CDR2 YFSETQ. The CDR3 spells CASSQGLDRETQYF. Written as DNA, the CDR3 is TGCGCCAGCAGCCAGGGACTAGACAGGGAGACCCAGTACTTC.

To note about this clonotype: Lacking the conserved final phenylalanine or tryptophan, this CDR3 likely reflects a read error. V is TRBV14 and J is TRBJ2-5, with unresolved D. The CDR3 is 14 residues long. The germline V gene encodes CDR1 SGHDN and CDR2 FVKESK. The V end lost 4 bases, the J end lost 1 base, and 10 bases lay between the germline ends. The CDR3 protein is CASSRTLFQETQYS. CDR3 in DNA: TGTGCCAGCAGCCGTACACTCTTCCAAGAGACCCAGTACTCC.

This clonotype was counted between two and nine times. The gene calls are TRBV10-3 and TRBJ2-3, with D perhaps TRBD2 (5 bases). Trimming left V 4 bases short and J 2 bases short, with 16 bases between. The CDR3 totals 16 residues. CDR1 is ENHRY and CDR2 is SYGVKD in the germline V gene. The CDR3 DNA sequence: TGTGCCATCAGTGGCTTCCTAGCTGAATCCACAGATACGCAGTATTTT. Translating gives CAISGFLAESTDTQYF.

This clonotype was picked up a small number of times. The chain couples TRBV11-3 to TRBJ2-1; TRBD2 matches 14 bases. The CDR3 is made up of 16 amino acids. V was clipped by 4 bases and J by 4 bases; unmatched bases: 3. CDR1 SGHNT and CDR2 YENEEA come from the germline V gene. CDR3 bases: TGTGCCAGCAGCTCAGGACTAGCGGGAGGATACAATGAGCAGTTCTTC. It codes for CASSSGLAGGYNEQFF.

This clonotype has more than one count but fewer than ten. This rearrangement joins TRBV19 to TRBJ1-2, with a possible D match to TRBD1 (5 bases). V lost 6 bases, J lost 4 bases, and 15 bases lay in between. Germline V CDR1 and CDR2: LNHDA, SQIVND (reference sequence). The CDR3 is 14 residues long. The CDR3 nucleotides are TGTGCCAGTAGGAAAAGGGACGGAAGCTATGGCTACACCTTC. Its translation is CASRKRDGSYGYTF.

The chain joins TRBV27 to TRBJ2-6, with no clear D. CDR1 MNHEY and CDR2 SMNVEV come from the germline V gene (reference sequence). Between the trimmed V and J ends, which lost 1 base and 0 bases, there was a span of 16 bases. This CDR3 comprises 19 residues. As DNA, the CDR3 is TGTGCCAGCAGTTTATATTTTGGCAGCAGTTTCTCTGGGGCCAACGTCCTGACTTTC. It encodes CASSLYFGSSFSGANVLTF.

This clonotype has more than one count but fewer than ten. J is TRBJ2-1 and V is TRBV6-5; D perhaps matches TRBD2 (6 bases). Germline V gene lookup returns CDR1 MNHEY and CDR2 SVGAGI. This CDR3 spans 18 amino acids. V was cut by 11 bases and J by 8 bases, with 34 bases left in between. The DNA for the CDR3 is TGTGCCTCTCGGGGGTTTTTGGGGGACTTCCGAGGAAGCGATGAGCAGTTCTTC. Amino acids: CASRGFLGDFRGSDEQFF.

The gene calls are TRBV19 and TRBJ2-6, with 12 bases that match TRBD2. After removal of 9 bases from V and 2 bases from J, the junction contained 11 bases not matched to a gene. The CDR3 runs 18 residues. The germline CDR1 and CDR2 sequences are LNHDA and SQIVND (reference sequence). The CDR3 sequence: CASLLAGGLAAGANVLTF. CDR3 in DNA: TGTGCCAGCCTACTAGCGGGAGGTTTGGCTGCTGGGGCCAACGTCCTGACTTTC.

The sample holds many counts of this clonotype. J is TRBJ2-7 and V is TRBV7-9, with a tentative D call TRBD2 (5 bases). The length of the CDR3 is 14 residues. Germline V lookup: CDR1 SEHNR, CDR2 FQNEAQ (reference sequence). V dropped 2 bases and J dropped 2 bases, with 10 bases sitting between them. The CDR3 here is CASSLRERAYEQYF. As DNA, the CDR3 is TGTGCCAGCAGCTTAAGAGAGAGGGCCTACGAGCAGTACTTC.

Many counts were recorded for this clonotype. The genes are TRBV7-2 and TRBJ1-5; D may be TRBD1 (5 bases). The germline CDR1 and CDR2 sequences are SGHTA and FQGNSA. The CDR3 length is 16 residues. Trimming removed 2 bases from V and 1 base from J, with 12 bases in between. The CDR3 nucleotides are TGTGCCAGCAGCTTAATGGGACGTACCAGCAATCAGCCCCAGCATTTT. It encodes CASSLMGRTSNQPQHF.

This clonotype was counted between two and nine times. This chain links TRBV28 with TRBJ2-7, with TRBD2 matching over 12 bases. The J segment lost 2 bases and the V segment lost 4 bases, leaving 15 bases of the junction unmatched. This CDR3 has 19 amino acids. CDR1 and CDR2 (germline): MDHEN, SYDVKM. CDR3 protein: CASSSLRTSGVVMTYEQYF. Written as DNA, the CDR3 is TGTGCCAGCAGTTCCCTAAGGACTAGCGGGGTGGTTATGACCTACGAGCAGTACTTC.

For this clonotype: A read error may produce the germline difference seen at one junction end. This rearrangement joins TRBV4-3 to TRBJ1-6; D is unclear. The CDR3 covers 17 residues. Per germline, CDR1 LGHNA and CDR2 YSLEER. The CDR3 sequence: CTSSQDSAGPIGSPLHF. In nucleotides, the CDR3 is TGCACCAGCAGCCAAGATTCTGCGGGCCCCATCGGTTCACCCCTCCACTTT.

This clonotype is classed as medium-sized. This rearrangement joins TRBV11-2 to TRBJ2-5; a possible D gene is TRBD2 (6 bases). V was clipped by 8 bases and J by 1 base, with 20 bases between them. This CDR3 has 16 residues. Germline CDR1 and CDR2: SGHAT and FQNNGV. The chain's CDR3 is CASGAQDYPIQETQYF. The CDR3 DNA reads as TGTGCCAGCGGGGCCCAGGACTACCCGATCCAAGAGACCCAGTACTTC.

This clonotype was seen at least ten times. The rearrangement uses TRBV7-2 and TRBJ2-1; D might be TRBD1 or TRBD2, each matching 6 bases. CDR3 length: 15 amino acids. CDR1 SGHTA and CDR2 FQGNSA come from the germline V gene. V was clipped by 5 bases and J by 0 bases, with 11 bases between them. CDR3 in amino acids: CASSVRGVSYNEQFF. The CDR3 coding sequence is TGTGCCAGCAGCGTAAGGGGGGTCTCCTACAATGAGCAGTTCTTC.

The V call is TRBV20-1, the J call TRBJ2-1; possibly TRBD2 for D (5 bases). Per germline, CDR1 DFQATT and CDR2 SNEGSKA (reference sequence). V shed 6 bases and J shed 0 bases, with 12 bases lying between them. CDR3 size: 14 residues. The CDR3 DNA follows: TGCAGTGCCCGGACTTTCCGCTCCTACAATGAGCAGTTCTTC. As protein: CSARTFRSYNEQFF.

As DNA, the CDR3 is TGTGCCAGCAGCTTAGGGCTGGGCGGGCCCTACGAACCCCTCCACTTT. Translated: CASSLGLGGPYEPLHF. The chain joins TRBV7-6 to TRBJ1-6; D remains unclear. CDR3 length: 16 residues. Germline V lookup: CDR1 SGHVS, CDR2 FNYEAQ. V dropped 1 base and J dropped 12 bases, with 19 bases sitting between them.

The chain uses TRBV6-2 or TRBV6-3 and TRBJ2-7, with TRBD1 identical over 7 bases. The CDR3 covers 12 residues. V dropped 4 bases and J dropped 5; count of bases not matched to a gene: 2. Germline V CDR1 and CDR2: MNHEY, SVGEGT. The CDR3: CASSLGQDEQYF. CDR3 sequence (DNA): TGTGCCAGCAGTTTAGGACAGGACGAGCAGTACTTC.